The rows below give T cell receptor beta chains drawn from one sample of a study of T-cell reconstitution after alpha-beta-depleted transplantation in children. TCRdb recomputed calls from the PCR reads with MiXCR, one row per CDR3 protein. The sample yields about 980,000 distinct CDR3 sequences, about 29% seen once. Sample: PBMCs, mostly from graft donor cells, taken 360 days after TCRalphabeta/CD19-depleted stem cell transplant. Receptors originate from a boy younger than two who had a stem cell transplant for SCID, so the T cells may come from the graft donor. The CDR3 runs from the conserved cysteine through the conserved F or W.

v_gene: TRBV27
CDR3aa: CASSYSAGQGYEQYF

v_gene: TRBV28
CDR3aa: CASSFGLAGGFYEQYF

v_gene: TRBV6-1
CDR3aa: CASTDRASYEQYF

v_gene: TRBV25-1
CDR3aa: CASSELEVGGYTDTQYF

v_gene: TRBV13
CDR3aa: CASSQGLGGQFF

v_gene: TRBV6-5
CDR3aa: CASSYSSLIGPGETQYF

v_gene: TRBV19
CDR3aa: CASSVSDATDTQYF

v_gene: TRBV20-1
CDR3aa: CSARIQGANTEAFF

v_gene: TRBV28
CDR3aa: CASSLSGAGIGEQYF

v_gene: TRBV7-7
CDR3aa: CASSPRQGPSTDTQYF

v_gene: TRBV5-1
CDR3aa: CASSLGVGNYEQYF

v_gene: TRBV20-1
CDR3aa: CSARRAGHNTLANPLEAFF

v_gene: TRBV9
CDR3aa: CASSVVGSSIAFF

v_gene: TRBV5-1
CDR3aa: CASSLGGDRNEQFF

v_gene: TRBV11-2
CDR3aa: CASSASGGALTGELFF

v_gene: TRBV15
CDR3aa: CATSRAQGYQETQYF

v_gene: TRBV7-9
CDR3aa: CASSYEDRSYEQYF

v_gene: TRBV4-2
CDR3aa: CASSPRAGTAGELFF

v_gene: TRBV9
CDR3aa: CASSVNRGRTGELFF

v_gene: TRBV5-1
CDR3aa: CASSTKTGSREQYF

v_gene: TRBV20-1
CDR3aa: CSASTGQGLTGELFF

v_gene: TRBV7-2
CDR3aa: CASSLAVAFPYEQYF

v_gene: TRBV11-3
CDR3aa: CASSKQGGTYEQYF

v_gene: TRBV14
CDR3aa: CASSQDRTRNTQYF

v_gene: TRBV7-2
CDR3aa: CASSPSRLALETLYF

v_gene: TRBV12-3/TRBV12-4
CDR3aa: CASSLRDRRYNEQFF

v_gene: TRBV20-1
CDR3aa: CSAAPRSVGNTDTQYF

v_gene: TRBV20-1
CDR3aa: CSASSWGYF

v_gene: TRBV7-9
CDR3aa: CASSFTGSTDTQYF

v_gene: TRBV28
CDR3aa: CASSGRSYEQYF

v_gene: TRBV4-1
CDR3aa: CASSQGRRNSPLHF

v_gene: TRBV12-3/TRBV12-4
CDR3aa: CASSFSHAGVYSNQPQHF

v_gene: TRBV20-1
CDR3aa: CSARDSRAGETQYF

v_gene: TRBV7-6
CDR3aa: CASSLAPITYNEQFF

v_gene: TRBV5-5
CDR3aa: CASSYPSGLRTDTQYF

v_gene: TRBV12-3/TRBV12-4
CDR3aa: CASLQGGSDEQYF

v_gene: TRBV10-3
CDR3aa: CAISEALLGARYF

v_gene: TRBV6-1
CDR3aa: CASSPSGGARAEQYF

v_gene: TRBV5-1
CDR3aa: CASSPTSSANTGELFF

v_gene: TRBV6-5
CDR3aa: CASSLAAGGYSYEQYF

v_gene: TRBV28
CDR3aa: CASSLWGIAKNIQYF